The TCR beta chain described here comes from a study of Graves' ophthalmopathy and Graves' hyperthyroidism. At the level of the study: Before any treatment was given, at initial diagnosis, peripheral blood was collected.

Fresh peripheral blood, 10 ml, was the PBMC source. This CDR3 region has 17 residues. V dropped 5 bases and J dropped 5; count of bases not matched to a gene: 11. Germline CDR1 reads SGHAT; CDR2 reads FQNNGV. Researchers took RNA transcripts and amplified TCR beta CDR3 regions from them. Second-round multiplex PCR came after a first-round RT-PCR that employed HTBI primers. TCRdb called the multiplex PCR reads again in MiXCR, with one record for every CDR3 protein. The repertoire has hundreds of thousands of distinct CDR3 sequences, approximately 22% of them found once; the top ten carry approximately 7%. This clonotype was found many times.

The chain uses TRBV11-2 and TRBJ2-2; 10 nucleotides match TRBD2. The sequence derives from a woman younger than 30 with stable Graves' hyperthyroidism. Some clones in this sample may be carry-over from other donors' samples. Sequencing was performed on peripheral blood. CDR3 sequence: CASSPSAGGPRTGELFF. In nucleotides, the CDR3 is TGTGCCAGCAGCCCCTCAGCGGGGGGGCCACGAACCGGGGAGCTGTTTTTT. Full variable domain (outside the CDR3, taken from reference TRBV11-2 and TRBJ2-2): EAGVAQSPRYKIIEKRQSVAFWCNPISGHATLYWYQQILGQGPKLLIQFQNNGVVDDSQLPKDRFSAERLKGVDSTLKIQPAKLEDSAVYLCASSPSAGGPRTGELFFGEGSRLTVL.